Presented here are 16 T cell receptor beta chains from one specimen sequenced in a study of OX40 agonist ivuxolimab in advanced cancers. Preparation of the library involved the immunoSEQ multiplex PCR assay. Drawn from immuneACCESS, this table holds only the in-frame rearrangements with V and J called that TCRdb kept. Clones are partly lost; checked studies trace under half to an unresolved V gene and leave the rest unexplained. In all, the sample holds about 50,000 clones, and about 93% of those were seen once. The ten biggest clones cover 15% to 20% of the sample. This sample comprised CD4+ or CD8+ T cells sorted from blood, obtained in a trial of the OX40 agonist ivuxolimab. The receptor set was obtained from an adult with an advanced solid tumor such as melanoma, head and neck, liver or kidney cancer.

This chain uses TRBV28 with TRBJ1-1, with unresolved D. Trimming removed 3 bases at V and 1 base at J, with 6 bases between. Germline CDR1 is MDHEN and CDR2 is SYDVKM. This CDR3 spans 13 amino acids. CDR3 sequence reads: CASSLWGNTEAFF. For the CDR3, the DNA is TGTGCCAGCAGTTTGTGGGGGAACACTGAAGCTTTCTTT.

V gene TRBV28 combines with J gene TRBJ1-3; 7 nucleotides match TRBD1. Germline CDR1 is MDHEN and CDR2 is SYDVKM. V lost 2 bases and J lost 4; bases outside the gene matches: 2. CDR3 length equals 14 residues. Written as DNA, the CDR3 is TGTGCCAGCAGTTTACACAGGGGCGGAAACACCATATATTTT. Translated, it gives CASSLHRGGNTIYF.

The chain uses TRBV19 and TRBJ2-7, with a weak D call TRBD2 (5 bases). CDR1 is LNHDA, CDR2 SQIVND, per germline (reference sequence). The CDR3 has 12 residues. V dropped 6 bases and J dropped 2 bases, with 8 bases sitting between them. In DNA form, the CDR3 reads TGTGCCAGTAGGGCCGGGACCTACGAGCAGTACTTC. Translated: CASRAGTYEQYF.

The chain recombines TRBV7-9 with TRBJ1-4; possibly TRBD1 for D (6 bases). The CDR3 runs 17 residues. The V end was cut by 4 bases, the J end by 0 bases, with 15 bases between. The germline V gene has CDR1 SEHNR and CDR2 FQNEAQ (reference sequence). In DNA form, the CDR3 reads TGTGCCAGCAGCTCCCAATTAGGGGGTGCAACTAATGAAAAACTGTTTTTT. This encodes CASSSQLGGATNEKLFF.

The chain joins TRBV28 to TRBJ2-7; unclear D gene. The germline CDR1 and CDR2 sequences are MDHEN and SYDVKM. There are 13 residues in the CDR3. Trimming took 6 bases from V and 0 from J, leaving 9 bases between them. This chain's CDR3 is CASRELNSYEQYF. CDR3 bases: TGTGCCAGCAGGGAGCTGAACTCCTACGAGCAGTACTTC.

The V call is TRBV7-8, the J call TRBJ2-5, with D unclear. Trimming took 1 base from V and 9 from J, leaving 3 bases between them. CDR3 size: 10 residues. Germline CDR1 reads SGHVS; CDR2 reads FQNEAQ. DNA for the CDR3: TGTGCCAGCAGCTTAGGGTCCCAGTACTTC. It codes for CASSLGSQYF.

This rearrangement joins TRBV5-1 to TRBJ2-3; possible D gene TRBD1, 5 bases. The V and J ends lost 0 bases and 0 bases respectively, with 8 bases between them. CDR1 is SGHRS and CDR2 is YFSETQ in the germline V gene. The CDR3 length is 15 residues. CDR3 amino acids: CASSLEGASTDTQYF. CDR3 DNA: TGCGCCAGCAGCTTGGAAGGGGCTAGCACAGATACGCAGTATTTT.

The chain employs TRBV7-9 and TRBJ2-1; a weak D match, TRBD1 (5 bases). The V end lost 1 base, the J end lost 7 bases, and 14 bases lay between the germline ends. Germline lookup yields CDR1 SEHNR and CDR2 FQNEAQ (reference sequence). The CDR3 covers 15 residues. The CDR3 nucleotides are TGTGCCAGCAGCTTAGGTGGGGCCCCGGTTAATGAGCAGTTCTTC. This sequence encodes CASSLGGAPVNEQFF.

The rearrangement uses TRBV9 and TRBJ2-3; D is possibly TRBD2 (5 bases). Germline CDR1 reads SGDLS; CDR2 reads YYNGEE. V was shortened by 4 bases and J by 4 bases, with 16 bases between the two germline ends. The CDR3 has 15 residues. The CDR3 reads CASSRSEMVPDTQYF. The CDR3 nucleotides read TGTGCCAGCAGCCGTAGCGAGATGGTTCCAGATACGCAGTATTTT.

In this sample, this clone turned up a few times. The chain joins TRBV5-1 to TRBJ2-7; D is undetermined. Trimming took 0 bases from V and 0 from J, leaving 10 bases between them. The V gene's germline CDR1 is SGHRS and CDR2 YFSETQ. The CDR3 contains 15 residues. CDR3: CASSLGNSRSYEQYF. The CDR3 coding sequence is TGCGCCAGCAGCTTGGGGAACTCCCGCTCCTACGAGCAGTACTTC.

The rearrangement uses TRBV13 and TRBJ2-2; D possibly corresponds to TRBD2 (6 bases). Trimming removed 2 bases at V and 6 bases at J, with 25 bases between. CDR1 and CDR2 (germline): PRHDT, FYEKMQ (reference sequence). This CDR3 is 19 amino acids long. The CDR3 DNA reads TGTGCCAGCAGCTTAACCCTCCCCTCGGGGGTATCCCGTTCCGGGGAGCTGTTTTTT. Its translation is CASSLTLPSGVSRSGELFF.

The gene calls are TRBV28 and TRBJ2-7; D assignment may be TRBD1 or TRBD2 (6 bases each). The V end was cut by 5 bases, the J end by 1 base, with 27 bases between. The CDR3 is 19 amino acids. Germline values: CDR1 MDHEN, CDR2 SYDVKM. CDR3 sequence (DNA): TGTGCCAGCAGTAGTTTTACCGGAGGGGGGAAGCCTCTATCCTACGAGCAGTACTTC. Encoded protein: CASSSFTGGGKPLSYEQYF.

The rearrangement uses TRBV30 and TRBJ2-7; TRBD2 matches at 8 bases. The CDR3 sequence is 11 residues long. The germline V gene has CDR1 GTSNPN and CDR2 SVGIG (reference sequence). V lost 6 bases, J lost 7 bases, and 5 bases stayed unmatched. The CDR3 is CACSPGGEQYF. The CDR3 DNA follows: TGTGCCTGTTCCCCGGGGGGGGAGCAGTACTTC.

This rearrangement joins TRBV7-2 to TRBJ1-4; D is perhaps TRBD1 (5 bases). CDR1 is SGHTA and CDR2 is FQGNSA in the germline V gene. Trimming shortened V by 0 bases and J by 7 bases, and 9 bases separated the two germline ends. This CDR3 contains 14 residues. The CDR3 nucleotides are TGTGCCAGCAGCTTAGCATCTAGGGGTGAAAAACTGTTTTTT. Amino acid sequence: CASSLASRGEKLFF.

Only a few counts were recorded for this clone. The chain carries TRBV9 and TRBJ1-2; tentative D call: TRBD1 (6 bases). From germline, CDR1 is SGDLS and CDR2 YYNGEE. This CDR3 spans 16 amino acids. Trimming took off 3 bases at V and 0 bases at J, with 15 bases between the two ends. The CDR3 spells CASSAGTGPANYGYTF. The CDR3 region has the DNA TGTGCCAGCAGCGCAGGAACAGGGCCAGCTAACTATGGCTACACCTTC.

The rearrangement links TRBV9 to TRBJ2-5; unclear D gene. The V end was cut by 1 base, the J end by 4 bases, with 17 bases between. In germline, CDR1 is SGDLS, CDR2 YYNGEE. This CDR3 is 16 amino acids long. CDR3 region: CASSVNSGSALETQYF. The DNA for the CDR3 is TGTGCCAGCAGCGTAAATTCCGGGTCCGCATTAGAGACCCAGTACTTC.